The entry below describes one T cell receptor beta chain. Its antigen remains undetermined. Nothing much larger sits one base from this clone, and base qualities are not available. The immunoSEQ Assay was used to sequence TCR beta CDR3 regions from DNA. Per the original workflow: T cell density was computed as TCR beta template counts normalized to usable DNA estimated by amplifying housekeeping genes. The preseqR package was used to estimate richness by extrapolating to 400,000 templates for PBMC samples and to 120,000 templates for tissue samples. Clonality was defined as one minus Pielou's evenness. Tissue-enriched TCRs were identified by differential abundance testing using productive amino-acid clonotypes, minimum total count 5 and alpha 0.1. The Jaccard Index and the Morisita Overlap Index were used to measure repertoire overlap between compartments. TCR beta CDR3s were clustered by GLIPH together with public tetramer-defined viral CDR3s, and at least three viral sequences plus V-gene enrichment were required for viral motifs. TCRdb mirrors the immuneACCESS table, restricted to in-frame sequences. Some clones are absent from its copies; in checked studies, under half trace to an unresolved V gene, and the reason for the others is unknown. Clone size and V and J calls were adopted from that table, with D and trimming inferred from the DNA. This sample gives nearly 40,000 clones in total; approximately 86% of them show up just once. The ten largest make up approximately 3.4% of the sample.

This entry belongs to a study of T cells in localized non-small cell lung cancer (TCRdb year 2020). About the investigation overall: The study analyzed T cell repertoires of 236 early-stage NSCLC patients, comparing tumors and uninvolved tumor-adjacent lungs. The cohort consisted of 200 to 300 treatment-naive NSCLC patients whose localized lung tumors had been resected. The mean age of the NSCLC patients was 60 to 85 years, with about 120 men and about a hundred women. General study outcomes and caveats: Longer overall survival was associated with higher T cell density in blood, whereas shorter survival was associated with higher clonality in adjacent lung. A median of approximately 50 of the top 100 tumor clones turned up in the paired uninvolved adjacent lung, and about 28 of those clones also ranked among the top 100 of that same adjacent lung. Because of the exploratory design, TCR variables were selected using unadjusted p-values without false-discovery rate correction. Uninvolved tumor-adjacent lung showed the highest T cell clonality, higher than tumor, which suggests more focused antigenic responses in the adjacent lung. Because multi-region sequencing of the tumors was not done, intratumor heterogeneity could not be ruled out.

At diagnosis, peripheral blood, uninvolved tumor-adjacent lung and tumor were collected and were preserved as a mix of fresh-frozen and FFPE material. For TCR repertoire profiling, the blood samples were analyzed as peripheral blood mononuclear cells. Source: peripheral blood, taken before any cancer treatment. The source of this sequence is a man between 18 and 50 years old with stage I lung adenocarcinoma.

The DNA sequence is as follows: TGTGCCAGCAGTGGGACAGATAATGAAAAACTGTTTTTT. The resulting protein is CASSGTDNEKLFF. Rearrangement joined TRBV2 to TRBJ1-4; a tentative D call is TRBD1 (6 bases match). The germline V gene supplies CDR1 SNHLY and CDR2 FYNNEI. CDR3 length: 13 amino acids, cysteine to phenylalanine. Only the CDR3 DNA stays, 39 bases, in frame from base 1. V gives up 4 bases and J gives up 4 bases, and the segment between their germline ends measures 7 bases.